This T cell receptor (beta chain) stems from a study of blood T cell repertoires in COVID-19. In the study overall: Italy, Spain and the United States were the sources of the convalescent and acute COVID-19 samples. Nucleic acid was either cDNA or gDNA, and it came from T cells, B-cell-depleted T cells, or PBMCs.

The ends were cut back, 0 bases at V and 8 bases at J, with 5 bases in the middle. Germline CDR1 and CDR2: LGHNA and YNFKEQ. The CDR3 runs to 12 residues. As processed by the authors: Scientists estimated how many nucleated cells there were by amplifying reference gene primers. Libraries were prepared by immunoSEQ multiplex PCR; TCRdb keeps only in-frame clonotypes and omits some of them. V and J calls and clone size are given by that table; D and trimming were obtained from the DNA. This sample has 3,600 or so clones, with under 75% found just once. The specimen sequenced was peripheral blood. The clonotype originates from a man in his 70s with active COVID-19. The gene calls are TRBV4-2 and TRBJ2-4; D gene ambiguous. DNA of the CDR3: TGTGCCAGCAGCCAAGATCGGGACATTCAGTACTTC. Amino acid sequence: CASSQDRDIQYF.